This T cell receptor (beta chain) appears in the sequencing data of a study of cytomegalovirus exposure and HLA in healthy donors. The PCR was carried out with 60 Vbeta primers and 13 Jbeta primers. Assay: immunoSEQ multiplex PCR; the TCRdb copy retains only in-frame clones and omits some. Among around 120,000 clones listed, 70% to 80% were seen once. This clone was found once. After removal of 6 bases from V and 6 bases from J, the junction contained 8 bases not matched to a gene. From germline, CDR1 is ENHRY and CDR2 SYGVKD. The CDR3 runs 15 residues. The sequenced material came from PBMCs. The rearrangement links TRBV10-3 to TRBJ2-1, with 10 bases matching TRBD2. This receptor was identified in a man under 40 in good health and CMV-seropositive. The DNA of the CDR3 is TGTGCCATCAGGGATCAGGGACTAGCGTCCAATGAGCAGTTCTTC. Residues: CAIRDQGLASNEQFF.